Each of the 12 T cell receptor beta chains below was sequenced from the same sample in a study of identical twins. One entry per CDR3 protein, called by TCRdb with MiXCR from the 5' RACE reads. The sample includes some 1,700,000 distinct CDR3 sequences, about 30% of them seen just once. The sample taken for sequencing was cord blood. The receptors shown here come from a newborn girl in good health.

The rearrangement uses TRBV20-1 and TRBJ2-7, with D unclear. Germline lookup yields CDR1 DFQATT and CDR2 SNEGSKA (reference sequence). V lost 3 bases and J 9 bases, leaving 9 bases between the germline ends. There are 10 residues in the CDR3. CDR3 sequence reads: CSASGAAQYF. The CDR3 bases are TGCAGTGCTAGCGGCGCGGCGCAGTACTTC.

This clonotype was detected a few times. V usage is TRBV14 and J usage is TRBJ2-1; D ambiguous. Germline V lookup: CDR1 SGHDN, CDR2 FVKESK. Trimming cost V 1 base and J 9 bases, with 4 bases left between them. The CDR3 covers 11 residues. CDR3 nucleotides: TGTGCCAGCAGCCAAGTGCTTGAGCAGTTCTTC. It codes for CASSQVLEQFF.

This clonotype is a singleton in its sample. The chain couples TRBV28 to TRBJ2-7, with 9 positions matching TRBD1. The junction had 15 bases not matched to a gene; V was cut back by 10 bases and J by 2 bases. Germline assignment: CDR1 MDHEN and CDR2 SYDVKM. This CDR3 contains 16 residues. As DNA, the CDR3 is TGTGCCACCAACCCCCCCCACGGGACAGGGACCTACGAGCAGTACTTC. Protein product: CATNPPHGTGTYEQYF.

This clonotype was counted only a few times. The rearrangement joins TRBV6-1 to TRBJ2-4; D not resolved. Trimming stripped 2 bases from V and 9 bases from J, with 20 bases between. The CDR3 has 16 amino acids. In germline, CDR1 is MNHNS, CDR2 SASEGT. Written as DNA, the CDR3 is TGTGCCAGCAGTGAATCGGTAGGGCCCTGGATAGGCATTCAGTACTTC. Its translation: CASSESVGPWIGIQYF.

This clonotype was picked up a small number of times. The chain uses TRBV6-1 and TRBJ1-6; D perhaps matches TRBD1 (5 bases). The CDR3 contains 13 residues. Between the trimmed V and J ends, which lost 8 bases and 9 bases, there was a span of 14 bases. From germline, CDR1 is MNHNS and CDR2 SASEGT. CDR3 bases: TGTGCCAGCGGGCAGGGCGTTGCTTCACCCCTCCACTTT. Translation gives CASGQGVASPLHF.

This clonotype has only one observation. The chain has TRBV5-5 and TRBJ1-1; D is unclear. Germline values: CDR1 SGHKS, CDR2 YYEKEE (reference sequence). Trimming took off 4 bases at V and 3 bases at J, with 13 bases between the two ends. This CDR3 has 14 residues. The CDR3 DNA is TGTGCCAGCAGCCCGCAGATAGTCCACACTGAAGCTTTCTTT. This codes for CASSPQIVHTEAFF.

The DNA of the CDR3 is TGTGCCAGCAGCTTGACGCCCGGACAGACCTACGAGCAGTACTTC. This codes for CASSLTPGQTYEQYF. V gene TRBV5-6 combines with J gene TRBJ2-7, with D perhaps matching TRBD1 (6 bases). Looked up from germline, CDR1 is SGHDT and CDR2 is YYEEEE. V was clipped by 1 base and J by 2 bases, with 13 bases between them. CDR3 size: 15 residues.

Turning to this clonotype: A read error may account for a junction end that differs from germline. This chain links TRBV25-1 with TRBJ1-1; 10 positions match TRBD1. Germline CDR1 is MGHDK and CDR2 is SYGVNS. This CDR3 spans 15 amino acids. The CDR3 DNA reads as TGTGCCGGCAGTGACGGGGACAGGGGGAACACTGAAGCTTTCTTT. The encoded protein is CAGSDGDRGNTEAFF.

This clonotype was found a few times. The V call is TRBV7-2, the J call TRBJ2-1, with TRBD1 matching over 7 bases. With V trimmed by 0 bases and J by 4 bases, 6 bases remained unmatched. The V gene's germline CDR1 is SGHTA and CDR2 FQGNSA. The CDR3 covers 16 residues. The CDR3 DNA is TGTGCCAGCAGCTTAGCGCCTAGCAGGGGGTACAATGAGCAGTTCTTC. It encodes CASSLAPSRGYNEQFF. The whole variable domain, remainder taken from reference TRBV7-2 and TRBJ2-1, is GAGVSQSPSNKVTEKGKDVELRCDPISGHTALYWYRQSLGQGLEFLIYFQGNSAPDKSGLPSDRFSAERTGGSVSTLTIQRTQQEDSAVYLCASSLAPSRGYNEQFFGPGTRLTVL.

The genes are TRBV2 and TRBJ2-1, with D unclear. With the DNA end fitting TRBJ2-7 better, the J assignment may be wrong. The V gene's germline CDR1 is SNHLY and CDR2 FYNNEI. The CDR3 runs 15 residues. CDR3: CASSEGYLSYNEQYF. The CDR3, as DNA: TGTGCCAGCAGTGAAGGCTACCTCTCCTACAATGAGCAGTACTTC.

This clonotype was seen repeatedly, ten times or more. V and J are TRBV12-3 or TRBV12-4 and TRBJ2-7, with D perhaps TRBD2 (5 bases). There are 11 residues in the CDR3. V lost 6 bases to trimming and J lost 3 bases, with 6 bases between them. Here the CDR3 DNA reads TGTGCCAGCAGACTAGGCTACGAGCAGTACTTC. Its translation is CASRLGYEQYF.

The J gene is TRBJ2-1, the V gene TRBV27; a possible D gene is TRBD2 (5 bases). Germline V CDR1 and CDR2: MNHEY, SMNVEV (reference sequence). Trimming took 6 bases from V and 3 from J, leaving 18 bases between them. The CDR3 has 16 residues. The CDR3 DNA reads as TGTGCCAGCAGCCAAGACTGGAGGAGCTACTACAATGAGCAGTTCTTC. Its protein product is CASSQDWRSYYNEQFF.